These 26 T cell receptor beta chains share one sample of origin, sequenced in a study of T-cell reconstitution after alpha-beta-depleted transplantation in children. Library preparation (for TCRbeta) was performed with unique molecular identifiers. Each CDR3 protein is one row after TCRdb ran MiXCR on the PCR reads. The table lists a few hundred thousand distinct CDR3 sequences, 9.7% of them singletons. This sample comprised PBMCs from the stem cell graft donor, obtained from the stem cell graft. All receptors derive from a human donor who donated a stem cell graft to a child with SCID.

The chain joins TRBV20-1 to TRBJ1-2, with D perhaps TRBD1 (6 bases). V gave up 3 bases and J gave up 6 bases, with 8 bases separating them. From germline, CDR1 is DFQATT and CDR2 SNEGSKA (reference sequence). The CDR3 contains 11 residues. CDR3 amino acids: CSASYRDGYTF. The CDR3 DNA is TGCAGTGCTAGTTACAGGGATGGCTACACCTTC.

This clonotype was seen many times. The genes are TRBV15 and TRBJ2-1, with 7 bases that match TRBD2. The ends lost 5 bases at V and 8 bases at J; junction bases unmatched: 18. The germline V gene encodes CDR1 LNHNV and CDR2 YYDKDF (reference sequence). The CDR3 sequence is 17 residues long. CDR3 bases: TGTGCCACCAGCGGGAGGGACGAGAGACATGGGGCCCATGAGCAGTTCTTC. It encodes CATSGRDERHGAHEQFF.

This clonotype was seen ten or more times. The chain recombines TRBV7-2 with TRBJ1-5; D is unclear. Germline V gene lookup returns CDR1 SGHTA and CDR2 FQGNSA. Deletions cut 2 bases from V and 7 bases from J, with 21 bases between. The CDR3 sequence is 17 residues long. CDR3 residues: CASSLLFGSPEVQPQHF. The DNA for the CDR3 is TGTGCCAGCAGCTTATTGTTTGGGTCCCCTGAGGTCCAGCCCCAGCATTTT.

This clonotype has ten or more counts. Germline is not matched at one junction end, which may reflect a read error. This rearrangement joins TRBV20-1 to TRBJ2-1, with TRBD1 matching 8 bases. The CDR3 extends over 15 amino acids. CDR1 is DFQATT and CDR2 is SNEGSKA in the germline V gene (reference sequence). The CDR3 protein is CSAGDRGRSYNEQFF. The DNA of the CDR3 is TGCAGTGCTGGAGACAGGGGTCGATCCTACAATGAGCAGTTCTTC.

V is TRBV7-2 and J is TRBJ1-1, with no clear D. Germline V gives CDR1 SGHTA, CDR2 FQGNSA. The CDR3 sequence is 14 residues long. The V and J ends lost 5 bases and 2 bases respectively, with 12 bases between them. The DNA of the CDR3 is TGTGCCAGCAGCCGAATGAGGGTTAACACTGAAGCTTTCTTT. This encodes CASSRMRVNTEAFF. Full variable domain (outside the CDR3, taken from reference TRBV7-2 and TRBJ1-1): GAGVSQSPSNKVTEKGKDVELRCDPISGHTALYWYRQSLGQGLEFLIYFQGNSAPDKSGLPSDRFSAERTGGSVSTLTIQRTQQEDSAVYLCASSRMRVNTEAFFGQGTRLTVV.

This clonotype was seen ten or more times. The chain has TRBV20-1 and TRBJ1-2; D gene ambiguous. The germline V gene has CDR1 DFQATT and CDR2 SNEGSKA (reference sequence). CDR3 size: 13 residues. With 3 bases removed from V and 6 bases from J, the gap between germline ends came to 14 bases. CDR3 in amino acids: CSASLSSVHGYTF. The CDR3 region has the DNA TGCAGTGCTAGTTTATCCTCGGTTCATGGCTACACCTTC.

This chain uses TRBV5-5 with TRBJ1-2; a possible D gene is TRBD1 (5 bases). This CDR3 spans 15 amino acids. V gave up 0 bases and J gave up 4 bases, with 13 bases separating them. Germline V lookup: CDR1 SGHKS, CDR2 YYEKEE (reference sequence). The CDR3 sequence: CASSLAQGQSYGYTF. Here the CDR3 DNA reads TGTGCCAGCAGCTTGGCCCAGGGTCAATCCTATGGCTACACCTTC.

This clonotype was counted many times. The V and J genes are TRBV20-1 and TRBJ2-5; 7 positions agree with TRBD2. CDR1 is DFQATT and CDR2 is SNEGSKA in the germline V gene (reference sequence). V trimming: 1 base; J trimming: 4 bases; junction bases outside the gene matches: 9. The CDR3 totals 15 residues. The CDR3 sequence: CSARVASGVGETQYF. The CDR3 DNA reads TGCAGTGCTAGAGTGGCCAGCGGGGTAGGAGAGACCCAGTACTTC.

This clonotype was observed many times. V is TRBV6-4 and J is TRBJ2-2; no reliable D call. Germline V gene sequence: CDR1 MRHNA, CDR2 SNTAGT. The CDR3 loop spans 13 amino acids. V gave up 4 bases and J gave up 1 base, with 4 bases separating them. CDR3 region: CASSAGNTGELFF. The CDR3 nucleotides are TGTGCCAGCAGTGCGGGGAACACCGGGGAGCTGTTTTTT.

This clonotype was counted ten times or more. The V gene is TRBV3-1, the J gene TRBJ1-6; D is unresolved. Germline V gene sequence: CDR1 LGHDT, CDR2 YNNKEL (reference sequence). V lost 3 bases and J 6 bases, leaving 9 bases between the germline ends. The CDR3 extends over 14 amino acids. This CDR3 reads CASSQPGSNSPLHF. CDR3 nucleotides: TGTGCCAGCAGCCAGCCGGGATCTAATTCACCCCTCCACTTT. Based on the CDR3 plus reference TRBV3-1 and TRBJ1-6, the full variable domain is DTAVSQTPKYLVTQMGNDKSIKCEQNLGHDTMYWYKQDSKKFLKIMFSYNNKELIINETVPNRFSPKSPDKAHLNLHINSLELGDSAVYFCASSQPGSNSPLHFGNGTRLTVT.

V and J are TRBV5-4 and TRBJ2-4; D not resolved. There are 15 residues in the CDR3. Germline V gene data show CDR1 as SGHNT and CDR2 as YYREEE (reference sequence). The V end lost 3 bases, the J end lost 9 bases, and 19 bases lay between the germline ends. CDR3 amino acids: CASSSPDSTFRIQYF. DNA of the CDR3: TGTGCCAGCAGCTCCCCAGACTCGACCTTTCGCATTCAGTACTTC.

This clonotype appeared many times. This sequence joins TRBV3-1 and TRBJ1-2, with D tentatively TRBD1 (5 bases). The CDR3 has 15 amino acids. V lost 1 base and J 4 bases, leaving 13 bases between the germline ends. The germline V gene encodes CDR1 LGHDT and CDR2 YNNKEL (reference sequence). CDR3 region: CASSQVSRGTYGYTF. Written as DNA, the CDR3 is TGTGCCAGCAGCCAAGTCTCCCGGGGCACCTATGGCTACACCTTC.

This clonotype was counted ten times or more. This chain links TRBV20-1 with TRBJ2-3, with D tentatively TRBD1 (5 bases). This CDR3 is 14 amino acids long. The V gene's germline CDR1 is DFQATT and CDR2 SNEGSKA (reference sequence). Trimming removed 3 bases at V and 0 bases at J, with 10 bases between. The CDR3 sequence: CSASLQGSTDTQYF. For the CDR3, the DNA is TGCAGTGCTAGTCTGCAGGGCAGCACAGATACGCAGTATTTT.

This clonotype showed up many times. DNA for the CDR3: TGTGCCAGCAGTCCGGGACTAGCGGGTAGGGAGTACTTC. Amino acid sequence: CASSPGLAGREYF. The rearrangement joins TRBV12-3 or TRBV12-4 to TRBJ2-5, with 12 bases identical to TRBD2. V gave up 5 bases and J gave up 12 bases; unmatched junction bases: 7. CDR3 length: 13 residues.

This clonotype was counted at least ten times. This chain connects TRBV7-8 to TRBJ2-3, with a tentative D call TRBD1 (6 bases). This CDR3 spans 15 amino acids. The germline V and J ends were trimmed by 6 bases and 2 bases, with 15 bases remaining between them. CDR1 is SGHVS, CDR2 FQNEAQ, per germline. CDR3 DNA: TGTGCCAGCAGTCGGACAGTCTCCCACACAGATACGCAGTATTTT. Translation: CASSRTVSHTDTQYF.

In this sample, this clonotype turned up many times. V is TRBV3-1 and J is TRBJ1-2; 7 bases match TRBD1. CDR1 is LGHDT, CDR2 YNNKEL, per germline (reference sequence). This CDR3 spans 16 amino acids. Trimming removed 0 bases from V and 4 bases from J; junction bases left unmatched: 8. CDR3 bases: TGTGCCAGCAGCCAAGAACGGGACAGCCTGGCCTATGGCTACACCTTC. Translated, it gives CASSQERDSLAYGYTF.

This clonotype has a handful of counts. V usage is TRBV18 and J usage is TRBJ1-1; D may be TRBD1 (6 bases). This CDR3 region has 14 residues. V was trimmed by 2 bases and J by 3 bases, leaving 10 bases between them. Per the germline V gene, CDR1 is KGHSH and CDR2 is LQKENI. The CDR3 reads CASSPTQGYTEAFF. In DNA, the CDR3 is TGTGCCAGCTCACCAACCCAGGGGTACACTGAAGCTTTCTTT.

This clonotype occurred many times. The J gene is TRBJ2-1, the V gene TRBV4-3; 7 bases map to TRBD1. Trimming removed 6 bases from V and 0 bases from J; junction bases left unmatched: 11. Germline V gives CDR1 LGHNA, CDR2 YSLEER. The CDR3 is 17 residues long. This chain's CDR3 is CASSRSAGTVSYNEQFF. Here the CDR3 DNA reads TGCGCCAGCAGTCGCTCGGCAGGGACAGTCTCCTACAATGAGCAGTTCTTC.

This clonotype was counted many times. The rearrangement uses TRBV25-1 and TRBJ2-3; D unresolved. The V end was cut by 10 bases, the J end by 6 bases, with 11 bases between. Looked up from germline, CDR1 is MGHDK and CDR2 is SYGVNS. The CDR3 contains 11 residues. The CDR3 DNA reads TGTGCCACCCGTTCGTGGGATACGCAGTATTTT. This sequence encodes CATRSWDTQYF.

The chain's CDR3 is CASKQQWGGTEAFF. The DNA for the CDR3 is TGTGCCAGCAAACAACAGTGGGGAGGCACCGAAGCTTTCTTT. The chain links TRBV7-2 to TRBJ1-1; no firm D call. The CDR3 is made up of 14 amino acids. Germline V gene sequence: CDR1 SGHTA, CDR2 FQGNSA. V lost 7 bases and J 8 bases, leaving 20 bases between the germline ends.

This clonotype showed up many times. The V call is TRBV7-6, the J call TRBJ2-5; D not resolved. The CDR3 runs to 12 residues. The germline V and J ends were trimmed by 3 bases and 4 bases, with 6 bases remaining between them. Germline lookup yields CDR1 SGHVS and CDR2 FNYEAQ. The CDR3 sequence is CASSLSGETQYF. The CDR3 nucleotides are TGTGCCAGCAGCTTGTCGGGAGAGACCCAGTACTTC. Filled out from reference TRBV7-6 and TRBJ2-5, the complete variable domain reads GAGVSQSPRYKVTKRGQDVALRCDPISGHVSLYWYRQALGQGPEFLTYFNYEAQQDKSGLPNDRFSAERPEGSISTLTIQRTEQRDSAMYRCASSLSGETQYFGPGTRLLVL.

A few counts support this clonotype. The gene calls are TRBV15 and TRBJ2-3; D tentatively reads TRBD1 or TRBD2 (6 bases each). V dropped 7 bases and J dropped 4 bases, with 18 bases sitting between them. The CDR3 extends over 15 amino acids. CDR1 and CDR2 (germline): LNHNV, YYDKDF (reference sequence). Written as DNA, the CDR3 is TGTGCCACCACCCAAGAGGGGGGCGGCCCAGATACGCAGTATTTT. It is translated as CATTQEGGGPDTQYF.

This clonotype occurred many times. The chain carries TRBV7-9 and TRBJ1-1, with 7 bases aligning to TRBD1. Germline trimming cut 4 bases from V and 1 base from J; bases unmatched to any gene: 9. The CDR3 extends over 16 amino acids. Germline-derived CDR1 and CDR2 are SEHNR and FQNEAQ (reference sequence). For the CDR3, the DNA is TGTGCCAGCAGCTCCAATTACAGGGGAGCGAACACTGAAGCTTTCTTT. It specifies CASSSNYRGANTEAFF.

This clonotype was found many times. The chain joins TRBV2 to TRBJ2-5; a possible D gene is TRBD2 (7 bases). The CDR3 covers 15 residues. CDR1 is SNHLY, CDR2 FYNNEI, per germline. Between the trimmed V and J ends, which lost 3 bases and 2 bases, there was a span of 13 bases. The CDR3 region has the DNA TGTGCCAGCAGTGAGGGAGGGACACTGCAAGAGACCCAGTACTTC. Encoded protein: CASSEGGTLQETQYF.

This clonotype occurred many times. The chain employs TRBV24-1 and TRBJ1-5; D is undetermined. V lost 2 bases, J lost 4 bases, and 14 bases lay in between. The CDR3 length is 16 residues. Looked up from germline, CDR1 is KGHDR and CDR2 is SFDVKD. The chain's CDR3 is CATSDSLGIGNQPQHF. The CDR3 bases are TGTGCCACCAGTGATTCCCTCGGAATAGGGAATCAGCCCCAGCATTTT.

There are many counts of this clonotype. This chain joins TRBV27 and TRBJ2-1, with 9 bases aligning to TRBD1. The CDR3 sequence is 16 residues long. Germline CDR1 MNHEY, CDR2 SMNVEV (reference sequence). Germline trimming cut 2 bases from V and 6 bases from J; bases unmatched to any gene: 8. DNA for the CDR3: TGTGCCAGCAGTTTACCACAGGGGGCGCGTGGCAATGAGCAGTTCTTC. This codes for CASSLPQGARGNEQFF.